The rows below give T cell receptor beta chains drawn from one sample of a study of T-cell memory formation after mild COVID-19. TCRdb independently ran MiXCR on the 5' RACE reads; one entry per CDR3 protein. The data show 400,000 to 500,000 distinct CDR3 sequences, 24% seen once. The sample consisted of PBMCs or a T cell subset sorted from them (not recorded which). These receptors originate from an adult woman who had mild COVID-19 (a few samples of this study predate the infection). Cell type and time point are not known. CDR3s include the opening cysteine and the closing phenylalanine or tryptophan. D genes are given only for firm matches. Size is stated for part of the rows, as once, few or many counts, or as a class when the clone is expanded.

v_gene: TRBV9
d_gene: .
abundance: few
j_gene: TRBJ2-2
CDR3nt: TGTGCCAGCAGCGTAGGATCTAGCGAGAACACCGGGGAGCTGTTTTTT
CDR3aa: CASSVGSSENTGELFF

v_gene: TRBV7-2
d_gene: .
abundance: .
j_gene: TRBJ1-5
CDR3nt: TGTGCCAGCAGCTTAGTACCTAATCAGCCCCAGCATTTT
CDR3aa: CASSLVPNQPQHF

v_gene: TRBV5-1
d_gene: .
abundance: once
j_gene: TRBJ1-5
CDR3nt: TGCGCCAGCAGCTCGACAGTTAATCAGCCCCAGCATTTT
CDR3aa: CASSSTVNQPQHF

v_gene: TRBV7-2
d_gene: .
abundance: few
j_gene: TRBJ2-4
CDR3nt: TGTGCCAGCAGCTTAAAGGGTAGCAAAAACATTCAGTACTTC
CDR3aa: CASSLKGSKNIQYF

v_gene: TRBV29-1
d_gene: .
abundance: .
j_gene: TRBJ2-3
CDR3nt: TGCAGCGTTGAAGATCCCAGACGGGCAGATACGCAGTATTTT
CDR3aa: CSVEDPRRADTQYF

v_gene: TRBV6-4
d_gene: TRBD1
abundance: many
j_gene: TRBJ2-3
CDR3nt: TGTGCCAGCAGTGCCCAGGGGGCAGGAGATACGCAGTATTTT
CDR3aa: CASSAQGAGDTQYF

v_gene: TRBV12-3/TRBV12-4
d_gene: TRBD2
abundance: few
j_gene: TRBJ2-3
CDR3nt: TGTGCCAGCAGTTCAACTAGCGGGGACGATACGCAGTATTTT
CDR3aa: CASSSTSGDDTQYF

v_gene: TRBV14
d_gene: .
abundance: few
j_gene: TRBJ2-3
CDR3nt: TGTGCCAGCAGCCAATTGCGTGAGGGGGTTACGCAGTATTTT
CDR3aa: CASSQLREGVTQYF

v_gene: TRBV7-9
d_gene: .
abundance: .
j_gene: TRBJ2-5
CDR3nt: TGTGCCAGCAGCTTAGGAGGTCGGGGACGGCAAGAGACCCAGTACTTC
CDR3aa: CASSLGGRGRQETQYF

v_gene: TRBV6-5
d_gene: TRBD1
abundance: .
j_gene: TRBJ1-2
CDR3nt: TGTGCCAGCAGGCGACAGGGCTGGGACTATGGCTACACCTTC
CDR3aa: CASRRQGWDYGYTF

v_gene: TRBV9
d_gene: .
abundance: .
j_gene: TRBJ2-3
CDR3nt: TGTGCCAGCAACCGGCGGGATGTCTACACAGATACGCAGTATTTT
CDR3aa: CASNRRDVYTDTQYF

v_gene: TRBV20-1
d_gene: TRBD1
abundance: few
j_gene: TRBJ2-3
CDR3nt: TGCAGTGCTAGAAGGGTTGGGACAGGCGTCACAGATACGCAGTATTTT
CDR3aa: CSARRVGTGVTDTQYF

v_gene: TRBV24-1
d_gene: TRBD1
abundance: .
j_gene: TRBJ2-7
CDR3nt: TGTGCCACCAGCGAGACAGGGGGGTACGAGCAGTACTTC
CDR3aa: CATSETGGYEQYF

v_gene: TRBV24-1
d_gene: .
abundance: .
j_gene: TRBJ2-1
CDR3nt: TGTGCCACCAGTGATAACCTTTGGGAGCAGTTCTTC
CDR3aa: CATSDNLWEQFF

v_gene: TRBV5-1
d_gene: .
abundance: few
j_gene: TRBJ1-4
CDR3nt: TGCGCCAGCAGCTTGGCCAGGGGAGCAACTAATGAAAAACTGTTTTTT
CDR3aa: CASSLARGATNEKLFF

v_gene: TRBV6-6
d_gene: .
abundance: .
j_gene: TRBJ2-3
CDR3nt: TGTGCCAGCAGTTACCCTTATGGCACAGATACGCAGTATTTT
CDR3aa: CASSYPYGTDTQYF

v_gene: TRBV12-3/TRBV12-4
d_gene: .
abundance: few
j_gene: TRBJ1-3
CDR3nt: TGTGCCAGCAGTTCCCAACGGACCGCCGGAAACACCATATATTTT
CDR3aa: CASSSQRTAGNTIYF

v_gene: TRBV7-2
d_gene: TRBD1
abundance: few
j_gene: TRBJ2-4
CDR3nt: TGTGCCAGCAGCAGGACAGGGGGCCGGGGCATTCAGTACTTC
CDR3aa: CASSRTGGRGIQYF

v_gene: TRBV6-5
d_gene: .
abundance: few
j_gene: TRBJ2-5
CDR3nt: TGTGCCAGCAGACACGTACGGGCTCCCGGGCGGATAGAAGAGACCCAGTACTTC
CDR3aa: CASRHVRAPGRIEETQYF

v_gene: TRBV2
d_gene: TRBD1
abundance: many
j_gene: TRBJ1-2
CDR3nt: TGTGCCAGCAGTGAAGCGCCGGGACAGACAGGCTATAACTATGGCTACACCTTC
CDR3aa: CASSEAPGQTGYNYGYTF

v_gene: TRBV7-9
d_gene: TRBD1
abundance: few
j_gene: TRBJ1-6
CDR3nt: TGTGCCAGCAGCTTGGACAGGGGTTCGTTTTATAATTCACCCCTCCACTTT
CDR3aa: CASSLDRGSFYNSPLHF

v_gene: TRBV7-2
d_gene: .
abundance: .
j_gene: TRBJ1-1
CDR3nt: TGTGCCAGCAGCGAAGACAGGTTGCACACTGAAGCTTTCTTT
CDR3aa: CASSEDRLHTEAFF

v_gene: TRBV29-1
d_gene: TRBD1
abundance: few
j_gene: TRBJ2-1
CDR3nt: TGCAGCGTTGAAGATCAGACAGGGGCCTACAATGAGCAGTTCTTC
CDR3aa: CSVEDQTGAYNEQFF

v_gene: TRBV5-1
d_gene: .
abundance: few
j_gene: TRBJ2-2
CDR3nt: TGCGCCAGCAGCTGGGGCGGGGAGAACACCGGGGAGCTGTTTTTT
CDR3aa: CASSWGGENTGELFF